The source of this TCR beta chain is a study of response to subunit inactivated influenza vaccine. TCRdb reanalysed the RT-PCR reads using MiXCR and keeps one entry per CDR3 protein. The sample yields 150,000 to 200,000 distinct CDR3 sequences, more than 10% seen once. The CDR3 is made up of 15 amino acids. V lost 1 base to trimming and J lost 5 bases, with 12 bases between them. Germline assignment: CDR1 SGHTA and CDR2 FQGNSA. These data were also reused for a study on T cells expressing NK-cell markers. That study reports: Researchers built TCR beta cDNA using 5'RACE template switching with UMIs. With an anti-gamma-delta TCR antibody, sorting in several experiments was kept to alpha-beta TCR T cells. A handful of donors' CD3+CD56-NKG2C+ cells were dominated by the same clonotypes.

The sequence came from a man aged 45-65 years who received an inactivated influenza vaccine. The specimen comprised CD8+ T cells sorted from PBMCs, sampled less than 13 days after vaccination. This rearrangement joins TRBV7-2 to TRBJ2-1, with D tentatively TRBD2 (6 bases). Here the CDR3 reads CASSLVVGLNNEQFF. The CDR3, as DNA: TGTGCCAGCAGCTTAGTGGTGGGACTCAACAATGAGCAGTTCTTC.